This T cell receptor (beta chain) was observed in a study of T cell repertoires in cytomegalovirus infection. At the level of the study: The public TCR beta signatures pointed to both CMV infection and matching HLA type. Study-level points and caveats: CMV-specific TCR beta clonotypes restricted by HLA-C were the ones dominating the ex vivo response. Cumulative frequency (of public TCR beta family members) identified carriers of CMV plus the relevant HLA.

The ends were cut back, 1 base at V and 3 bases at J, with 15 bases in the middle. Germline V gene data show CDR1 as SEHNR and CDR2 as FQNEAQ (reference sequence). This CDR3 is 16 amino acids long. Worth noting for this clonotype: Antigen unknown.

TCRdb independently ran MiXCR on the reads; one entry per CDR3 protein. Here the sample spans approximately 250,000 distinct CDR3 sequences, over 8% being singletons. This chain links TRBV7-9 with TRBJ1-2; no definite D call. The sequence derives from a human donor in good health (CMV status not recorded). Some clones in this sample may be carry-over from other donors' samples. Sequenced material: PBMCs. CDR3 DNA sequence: TGTGCCAGCAGCTTAGGAGGAGGGCGTATCGACTATGGCTACACCTTC. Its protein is CASSLGGGRIDYGYTF.